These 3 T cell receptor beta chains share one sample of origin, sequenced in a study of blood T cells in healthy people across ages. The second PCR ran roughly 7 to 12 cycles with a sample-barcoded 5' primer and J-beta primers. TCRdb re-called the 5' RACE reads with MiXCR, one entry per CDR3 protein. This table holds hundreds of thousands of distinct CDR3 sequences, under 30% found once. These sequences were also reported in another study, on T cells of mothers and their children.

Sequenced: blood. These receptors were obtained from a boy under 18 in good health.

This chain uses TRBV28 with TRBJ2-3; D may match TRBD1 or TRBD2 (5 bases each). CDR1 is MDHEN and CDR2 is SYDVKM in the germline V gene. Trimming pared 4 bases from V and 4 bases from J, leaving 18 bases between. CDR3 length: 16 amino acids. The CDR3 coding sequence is TGTGCCAGCAGTTCCGGGGCCCAAGGGTTTTCAGATACGCAGTATTTT. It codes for CASSSGAQGFSDTQYF.

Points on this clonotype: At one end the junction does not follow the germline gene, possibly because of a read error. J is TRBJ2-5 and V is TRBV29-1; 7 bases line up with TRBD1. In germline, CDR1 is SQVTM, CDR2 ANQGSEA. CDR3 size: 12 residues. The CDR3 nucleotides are TGCAGCGCCGGGGACAGACAAGAGACCCGGTACTTC. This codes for CSAGDRQETRYF.

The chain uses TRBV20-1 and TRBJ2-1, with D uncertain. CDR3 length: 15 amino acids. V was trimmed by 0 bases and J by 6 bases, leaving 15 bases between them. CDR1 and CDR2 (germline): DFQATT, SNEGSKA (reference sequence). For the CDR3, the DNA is TGCAGTGCTAGAGAAATTCGGCTCTGGTTCAATGAGCAGTTCTTC. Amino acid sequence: CSAREIRLWFNEQFF.